The clone carrying this TCR beta chain was seen a single time. The data stem from a study of glioma-infiltrating T cells after dendritic cell vaccination. This CDR3 spans 17 amino acids. J gave up 4 bases and V 2 bases, and 9 bases lay outside the gene matches. CDR1 is LGHNA and CDR2 is YNFKEQ in the germline V gene. Profiled with immunoSEQ multiplex PCR; TCRdb holds only in-frame clones, not every one. In the table there are about 76,000 clones, about nine tenths of which are singletons. The time point is: after dendritic cell vaccination, including at tumor progression/relapse. The clonotype originates from a human donor with glioblastoma. This chain joins TRBV4-2 and TRBJ1-1, with TRBD1 identical over 11 bases. The specimen was blood, collected after dendritic cell vaccination. Here the CDR3 DNA reads TGTGCCAGCAGCCAAACCAGGACAGGGGGCGCTCCCACTGAAGCTTTCTTT. Protein: CASSQTRTGGAPTEAFF.